One and the same sample provided the 4 T cell receptor beta chains below, sequenced in a study of T cell responses to AZD1222 COVID-19 vaccine. Using immunoSEQ multiplex PCR, the repertoire was profiled, and TCRdb retains in-frame clones only, with some absent. The sample lists about 140,000 clones; around 90% were seen once. Sample: peripheral blood, taken on day 0 of AZD1222 vaccination. These receptor sequences come from an adult in good health.

The chain links TRBV9 to TRBJ1-5; D uncertain. In germline, CDR1 is SGDLS, CDR2 YYNGEE. Trimming shortened V by 4 bases and J by 0 bases, and 11 bases separated the two germline ends. This CDR3 comprises 15 residues. CDR3 sequence (DNA): TGTGCCAGCAGCCCCACGGGGTTTAGCAATCAGCCCCAGCATTTT. Its translation: CASSPTGFSNQPQHF.

J is TRBJ2-3 and V is TRBV27; TRBD2 agrees at 9 bases. This CDR3 has 14 residues. Germline values: CDR1 MNHEY, CDR2 SMNVEV (reference sequence). V shed 1 base, J shed 6 bases, and the junction held 2 bases outside the gene matches. The CDR3 DNA is TGTGCCAGCAGTTTATTGCGGGGGGGGGATACGCAGTATTTT. Translation gives CASSLLRGGDTQYF.

CDR3 nucleotide sequence: TGCAGCGTTGAAGGACAAAACATTCAGTACTTC. Translating gives CSVEGQNIQYF. The chain joins TRBV29-1 to TRBJ2-4, with D unclear. V lost 1 base, J lost 5 bases, and 3 bases lay in between. The CDR3 contains 11 residues. The germline CDR1 and CDR2 sequences are SQVTM and ANQGSEA.

This clone occurred a few times. This rearrangement joins TRBV11-3 to TRBJ1-3; no clear D. Germline V gene lookup returns CDR1 SGHNT and CDR2 YENEEA. V was cut by 8 bases and J by 0 bases, with 8 bases left in between. The CDR3 spans 13 residues. The CDR3 nucleotides read TGTGCCAGCGGGCAGAACTCTGGAAACACCATATATTTT. Protein: CASGQNSGNTIYF.